A selection of T cell receptor beta chains follows, all from one sample in a study of T-cell reconstitution after alpha-beta-depleted transplantation in children. TCRdb fed the PCR reads into MiXCR, producing one record per CDR3 protein. Of about 490,000 distinct CDR3 sequences listed, roughly a tenth are singletons. The input for sequencing was PBMCs, taken before TCRalphabeta/CD19-depleted stem cell transplant. These receptors were collected from a child aged 2-15 years with inherited bone marrow failure, due to receive a stem cell transplant. Both conserved end residues are part of each CDR3. The order of the fields is J gene, D gene, V gene, clone size, CDR3 protein, CDR3 DNA. A D gene is named only where the DNA matches it firmly. Part of the rows lack a size; the others show once, few, many or a class for expanded clones.

J: TRBJ1-1
D: TRBD1
V: TRBV6-5
size: many
CDR3: CASSYRQGVTEAFF
DNA: TGTGCCAGCAGTTATAGACAGGGAGTCACTGAAGCTTTCTTT

J: TRBJ2-5
D: TRBD2
V: TRBV12-3/TRBV12-4
size: many
CDR3: CASGTSPEETQYF
DNA: TGTGCCTCCGGGACTAGTCCTGAAGAGACCCAGTACTTC

J: TRBJ2-7
D: -
V: TRBV29-1
size: many
CDR3: CSVTSGSEQYF
DNA: TGCAGCGTAACCTCAGGGTCCGAGCAGTACTTC

J: TRBJ2-5
D: -
V: TRBV6-2/TRBV6-3
size: many
CDR3: CASSWWTLGETQYF
DNA: TGTGCCAGCAGTTGGTGGACCCTGGGAGAGACCCAGTACTTC

J: TRBJ2-1
D: -
V: TRBV29-1
size: many
CDR3: CSVPWDNEQFF
DNA: TGCAGCGTTCCTTGGGACAATGAGCAGTTCTTC

J: TRBJ2-1
D: -
V: TRBV3-1
size: many
CDR3: CASSRRPRRNEQFF
DNA: TGTGCCAGCAGCCGCCGACCGCGGCGCAATGAGCAGTTCTTC

J: TRBJ2-4
D: -
V: TRBV4-3
size: many
CDR3: CASSQRRGYIQYF
DNA: TGCGCCAGCAGCCAACGACGGGGATACATTCAGTACTTC

J: TRBJ2-3
D: TRBD2
V: TRBV5-1
size: -
CDR3: CASRPALSGTSGRGGDTQYF
DNA: TGCGCCAGCAGACCAGCCCTATCCGGGACTAGCGGGAGAGGGGGAGATACGCAGTATTTT

J: TRBJ2-3
D: TRBD1
V: TRBV6-4
size: many
CDR3: CASSELPGTGTDTQYF
DNA: TGTGCCAGCAGTGAATTACCCGGGACAGGCACAGATACGCAGTATTTT

J: TRBJ2-1
D: -
V: TRBV7-9
size: many
CDR3: CASSLEVLANNEQFF
DNA: TGTGCCAGCAGCTTAGAAGTGCTAGCGAACAATGAGCAGTTCTTC

J: TRBJ2-1
D: TRBD2
V: TRBV20-1
size: few
CDR3: CSARGRGAGHEQFF
DNA: TGCAGTGCTAGAGGGCGGGGGGCGGGCCATGAGCAGTTCTTC

J: TRBJ2-2
D: TRBD2
V: TRBV2
size: -
CDR3: CASIVAGANTGELFF
DNA: TGTGCCAGCATTGTAGCGGGAGCGAACACCGGGGAGCTGTTTTTT

J: TRBJ1-2
D: -
V: TRBV7-2
size: -
CDR3: CASSLGWGRGNGYTF
DNA: TGTGCCAGCAGCCTTGGGTGGGGCAGGGGAAATGGCTACACCTTC

J: TRBJ2-2
D: -
V: TRBV6-6
size: -
CDR3: CASSSGEPGELFF
DNA: TGTGCCAGCAGTTCAGGGGAGCCCGGGGAGCTGTTTTTT